This entry is about one T cell receptor (beta chain). This specimen belongs to a study of CD8+ T cells in alopecia areata. Extracted RNA was reverse transcribed into cDNA, the sequencing template. Repertoires were generated with immunoSEQ multiplex PCR, while TCRdb's copy carries only in-frame clones and drops some. The top ten hold over 8.5% of the sample, which has more than 95,000 clones, more than 75% seen once. From germline, CDR1 is SGDLS and CDR2 YYNGEE. Trimming took 0 bases from V and 4 from J; bases not matched to a gene: 6. This CDR3 has 15 residues. Treatment defined: oral pan-JAK inhibitor, 5-10 mg twice daily.

The sequence came from a human donor with alopecia areata. The chain uses TRBV9 and TRBJ2-7; 8 nucleotides line up with TRBD2. Source: CD8+ T cells sorted from blood, taken at approximately week 31, from a patient treated with tofacitinib. The DNA of the CDR3 is TGTGCCAGCAGCGTAGGCGCTAGCGGGTTATACGAGCAGTACTTC. Its translation: CASSVGASGLYEQYF.